This TCR beta chain was documented in a study of vaccination and CD4 T cells after COVID-19. Sequenced with the Oncomine TCR Beta short-read assay was DNA taken from cultured CD4+ T cells. Each CDR3 protein gets one entry after TCRdb re-called the PCR reads with MiXCR. The sample shows 20,000 to 25,000 distinct CDR3 sequences, roughly 33% of them seen only once. By share, this clonotype ranks as medium-sized (0.01 to 0.1%). Its antigen is unknown. The treatment was: approximately nine-day PBMC culture with coronavirus spike peptide pools or control peptides (ViraFEST assay). Trimming took off 6 bases at V and 0 bases at J, with 11 bases between the two ends. This CDR3 comprises 13 residues. Germline V gene sequence: CDR1 DFQATT, CDR2 SNEGSKA (reference sequence).

The chain links TRBV20-1 to TRBJ1-2; TRBD1 is a possible D gene (5 bases). The origin of this receptor is a human donor with COVID-19. The specimen sequenced was cultured CD4+ T cells from blood. The CDR3 loop reads CSALTGANYGYTF. The CDR3 DNA follows: TGCAGTGCCCTAACAGGCGCTAACTATGGCTACACCTTC.